The 7 T cell receptor beta chains in this list originate from one sample, sequenced in a study of cytomegalovirus exposure and HLA in healthy donors. Vbeta (60) and Jbeta (13) primers were used in the PCR. TCRdb's copy holds only in-frame clones and misses some; the assay was immunoSEQ multiplex PCR. The sample includes about 200,000 clones, 70% to 80% of them seen just once. Sequenced input: PBMCs. All receptors come from a male donor in good health and CMV-seropositive.

This clone was observed a handful of times. The chain couples TRBV6-5 to TRBJ2-5, with D tentatively TRBD1 (5 bases). Per germline, CDR1 MNHEY and CDR2 SVGAGI. Deletions cut 5 bases from V and 4 bases from J, with 11 bases between. This CDR3 is built from 13 residues. The CDR3 nucleotides read TGTGCCAGCAGTCTCAGGGTGCCAGAGACCCAGTACTTC. Protein product: CASSLRVPETQYF.

The chain carries TRBV6-5 and TRBJ1-1, with D tentatively TRBD1 (6 bases). This CDR3 contains 13 residues. V was shortened by 2 bases and J by 10 bases, with 14 bases between the two germline ends. The germline V gene encodes CDR1 MNHEY and CDR2 SVGAGI. In nucleotides, the CDR3 is TGTGCCAGCAGTTACGATGTAGGGGGGGGAGCTTTCTTT. As protein: CASSYDVGGGAFF.

This chain links TRBV30 with TRBJ1-4; D call uncertain. Deletions cut 3 bases from V and 7 bases from J, with 15 bases between. The CDR3 covers 14 residues. Looked up from germline, CDR1 is GTSNPN and CDR2 is SVGIG (reference sequence). CDR3 DNA sequence: TGTGCCTGGAGGACGTATGCGGGAAGTGAAAAACTGTTTTTT. This codes for CAWRTYAGSEKLFF.

The V gene is TRBV7-2, the J gene TRBJ2-5; the match to TRBD2 covers 9 bases. CDR1 and CDR2 (germline): SGHTA, FQGNSA. V gave up 1 base and J gave up 7 bases; unmatched junction bases: 10. The CDR3 has 16 amino acids. This chain's CDR3 is CASSLDGTSLGLTQYF. For the CDR3, the DNA is TGTGCCAGCAGCTTAGACGGGACTAGCCTCGGGCTGACCCAGTACTTC.

This clone was seen a few times. This chain links TRBV7-9 with TRBJ2-3, with TRBD2 matching 11 bases. V gave up 4 bases and J gave up 0 bases; unmatched junction bases: 3. The CDR3 is 16 residues long. CDR1 SEHNR and CDR2 FQNEAQ come from the germline V gene (reference sequence). CDR3 residues: CASSSGTSGSTDTQYF. Written as DNA, the CDR3 is TGTGCCAGCAGCTCCGGGACTAGCGGTAGCACAGATACGCAGTATTTT.

The chain is built from TRBV5-6 and TRBJ2-7, with D maybe TRBD1 (6 bases). The CDR3 totals 14 residues. Between the trimmed V and J ends, which lost 6 bases and 4 bases, there was a span of 17 bases. Germline assignment: CDR1 SGHDT and CDR2 YYEEEE. The CDR3: CASIGAGASYEQYF. The CDR3 nucleotides read TGTGCCAGCATTGGGGCAGGGGCCTCATACGAGCAGTACTTC.

This rearrangement joins TRBV4-1 to TRBJ2-3, with no clear D. CDR1 is MGHRA, CDR2 YSYEKL, per germline. The CDR3 runs to 14 residues. Trimming shortened V by 1 base and J by 4 bases, and 9 bases separated the two germline ends. As DNA, the CDR3 is TGCGCCAGCAGCCAAGTAGCCCCCCCAGATACGCAGTATTTT. Its translation: CASSQVAPPDTQYF.